The clone carrying this T cell receptor (beta chain) was detected a few times. Using a J-beta primer mix together with a sample-barcoded 5' primer, a second PCR was run for roughly 6 to 11 cycles. The template-switch adaptor was a 5' adaptor with 12 random nucleotides. It tagged each cDNA molecule. Every individual sample yielded 2.5 million or more paired-end reads (each containing CDR3). TCRdb re-called the 5' RACE reads through MiXCR, storing one row per CDR3 protein. This sample has 1.5 million to 2 million distinct CDR3 sequences, with about two fifths found just once. The CDR3 length is 17 residues. The germline V gene has CDR1 SEHNR and CDR2 FQNEAQ (reference sequence). Trimming removed 0 bases at V and 5 bases at J, with 17 bases between. The sample comes from a study of blood T cells in healthy people across ages.

Sequenced sample: blood. This TCR derives from a human donor in good health. J is TRBJ2-1 and V is TRBV7-9; D gene uncertain. The CDR3 reads CASSLAPDSVQDNEQFF. CDR3 DNA sequence: TGTGCCAGCAGCTTAGCCCCTGACTCGGTACAAGACAATGAGCAGTTCTTC. Using reference TRBV7-9 and TRBJ2-1 for the parts outside the CDR3, the full variable domain is DTGVSQNPRHKITKRGQNVTFRCDPISEHNRLYWYRQTLGQGPEFLTYFQNEAQLEKSRLLSDRFSAERPKGSFSTLEIQRTEQGDSAMYLCASSLAPDSVQDNEQFFGPGTRLTVL.